This T cell receptor beta chain came from a study of T cell responses to AZD1222 COVID-19 vaccine. Profiled with immunoSEQ multiplex PCR; TCRdb holds only in-frame clones, not every one. The sample lists 150,000 to 200,000 clones; 91% were seen once. The CDR3 is made up of 14 amino acids. Germline CDR1 reads LGHDT; CDR2 reads YNNKEL (reference sequence). With 1 base removed from V and 3 bases from J, the gap between germline ends came to 7 bases. Second doses that came at about 4 or about 12 weeks were put together. The chain combines TRBV3-1 (or the pseudogene TRBV3-2) with TRBJ1-3; D is perhaps TRBD1 (5 bases). The input for sequencing was peripheral blood, taken 28 days after the second AZD1222 dose. The origin of this receptor is an adult who received the AZD1222 COVID-19 vaccine. The CDR3: CASSQGDVGNTIYF. The CDR3 DNA is TGTGCCAGCAGCCAAGGGGACGTTGGAAACACCATATATTTT.